This passage covers 28 T cell receptor beta chains from one sample sequenced in a study of T cell changes during pregnancy in multiple sclerosis. The assay was immunoSEQ multiplex PCR, and TCRdb's table has in-frame clones only and misses some. This sample carries some 85,000 clones, 90% to 95% of them seen once, and the ten largest clones take under 1.2%. This sample comprised peripheral blood, obtained in the second trimester of pregnancy. These receptors were obtained from a female donor with multiple sclerosis, enrolled in a pregnancy study.

This rearrangement joins TRBV4-2 to TRBJ2-1; a possible D gene is TRBD1 (6 bases). The CDR3 spans 23 residues. Trimming removed 3 bases at V and 3 bases at J, with 36 bases between. CDR1 is LGHNA, CDR2 YNFKEQ, per germline. The CDR3: CASSHLKTEHQGPAFRLYNEQFF. The CDR3 DNA sequence: TGTGCCAGCAGCCACCTGAAGACAGAACACCAGGGGCCCGCTTTCCGACTCTACAATGAGCAGTTCTTC.

The chain joins TRBV5-1 to TRBJ2-1; 11 nucleotides match TRBD1. Trimming removed 1 base from V and 8 bases from J; junction bases left unmatched: 2. CDR3 length equals 14 residues. Per the germline V gene, CDR1 is SGHRS and CDR2 is YFSETQ. The CDR3 sequence: CASSLRTGGHEQFF. For the CDR3, the DNA is TGCGCCAGCAGCTTGAGGACAGGGGGCCATGAGCAGTTCTTC. The variable domain in full, with the rest retrieved from reference TRBV5-1 and TRBJ2-1, is KAGVTQTPRYLIKTRGQQVTLSCSPISGHRSVSWYQQTPGQGLQFLFEYFSETQRNKGNFPGRFSGRQFSNSRSEMNVSTLELGDSALYLCASSLRTGGHEQFFGPGTRLTVL.

The chain combines TRBV5-6 with TRBJ1-2; possible D gene TRBD1, 5 bases. V was pared by 0 bases and J by 2 bases, with 5 bases between. The CDR3 has 13 amino acids. Germline V lookup: CDR1 SGHDT, CDR2 YYEEEE. The CDR3 region has the DNA TGTGCCAGCAGCTTGGGACAGAACTATGGCTACACCTTC. It is translated as CASSLGQNYGYTF.

The chain recombines TRBV5-1 with TRBJ2-1; maybe TRBD2 (6 bases). Germline values: CDR1 SGHRS, CDR2 YFSETQ. V lost 2 bases and J 7 bases, leaving 22 bases between the germline ends. The CDR3 sequence is 17 residues long. As DNA, the CDR3 is TGCGCCAGCAGCTTTGGGTGGGGGGAGGAATATATGAATGAGCAGTTCTTC. It encodes CASSFGWGEEYMNEQFF.

CDR3 DNA sequence: TGTGCCAGCAGTTCACGCAGGGTCCCGGAGACCCAGTACTTC. Protein: CASSSRRVPETQYF. J is TRBJ2-5 and V is TRBV28; a weak D match, TRBD1 (5 bases). CDR1 and CDR2 (germline): MDHEN, SYDVKM. The ends were cut back, 4 bases at V and 5 bases at J, with 14 bases in the middle. The CDR3 consists of 14 residues.

This sequence joins TRBV7-2 and TRBJ2-7; 8 positions match TRBD2. V lost 6 bases, J lost 0 bases, and 10 bases stayed unmatched. The CDR3 has 16 residues. CDR1 SGHTA and CDR2 FQGNSA come from the germline V gene. CDR3 loop: CASSPVAGLSSYEQYF. The CDR3 bases are TGTGCCAGCAGTCCGGTAGCGGGACTAAGCTCCTACGAGCAGTACTTC.

The chain combines TRBV19 with TRBJ2-1; 10 nucleotides align to TRBD1. The germline V gene has CDR1 LNHDA and CDR2 SQIVND (reference sequence). CDR3 length equals 15 residues. V lost 2 bases and J lost 11; bases outside the gene matches: 9. This CDR3 reads CASSIPRGQGIKQFF. CDR3 nucleotide sequence: TGTGCCAGTAGTATACCTCGGGGACAGGGGATTAAGCAGTTCTTC.

The chain recombines TRBV2 with TRBJ1-2; D is unresolved. The CDR3 is 14 amino acids. CDR1 SNHLY and CDR2 FYNNEI come from the germline V gene. V was shortened by 5 bases and J by 6 bases, with 16 bases between the two germline ends. The CDR3 here is CASSSSGERDGYTF. The CDR3 coding sequence is TGTGCCAGCAGTTCTTCCGGGGAGAGAGATGGCTACACCTTC. The full variable domain, in which reference TRBV2 and TRBJ1-2 provide the parts outside the CDR3, is EPEVTQTPSHQVTQMGQEVILRCVPISNHLYFYWYRQILGQKVEFLVSFYNNEISEKSEIFDDQFSVERPDGSNFTLKIRSTKLEDSAMYFCASSSSGERDGYTFGSGTRLTVV.

The gene calls are TRBV7-6 and TRBJ2-7, with no clear D. Per germline, CDR1 SGHVS and CDR2 FNYEAQ. The CDR3 has 13 residues. The V and J ends lost 6 bases and 0 bases respectively, with 9 bases between them. The CDR3 protein is CASSGIYSYEQYF. The CDR3 nucleotides are TGTGCCAGCAGTGGCATTTACTCCTACGAGCAGTACTTC.

Here the CDR3 DNA reads TGCGCCAGCAGCGCGCTGACAGGGTTCAGGGAGCAGTACTTC. This sequence encodes CASSALTGFREQYF. The rearrangement links TRBV5-1 to TRBJ2-7; 7 nucleotides align to TRBD1. The CDR3 is made up of 14 amino acids. The V gene end was trimmed by 4 bases and the J gene end by 7 bases; junction bases not matched to a gene: 11. The germline V gene has CDR1 SGHRS and CDR2 YFSETQ. The full variable domain, completed using reference TRBV5-1 and TRBJ2-7, is KAGVTQTPRYLIKTRGQQVTLSCSPISGHRSVSWYQQTPGQGLQFLFEYFSETQRNKGNFPGRFSGRQFSNSRSEMNVSTLELGDSALYLCASSALTGFREQYFGPGTRLTVT.

The CDR3 bases are TGTGCCAGCTCGCCGGGACAGGCAGGCTACACCTTC. It yields the protein CASSPGQAGYTF. The V gene is TRBV18, the J gene TRBJ1-2, with 8 bases aligning to TRBD1. Losses at the gene ends were 6 bases for V and 8 bases for J; bases not matched to a gene: 5. In germline, CDR1 is KGHSH, CDR2 LQKENI. This CDR3 contains 12 residues.

The chain uses TRBV5-1 and TRBJ1-2, with 8 bases fitting TRBD1. The CDR3 consists of 14 residues. V lost 4 bases, J lost 3 bases, and 5 bases stayed unmatched. Germline CDR1 and CDR2: SGHRS and YFSETQ. The chain's CDR3 is CASSLSTGDYGYTF. The CDR3 DNA follows: TGCGCCAGCAGCCTCTCGACAGGGGACTATGGCTACACCTTC.

The rearrangement uses TRBV6-6 and TRBJ2-1; TRBD2 is a possible D gene (5 bases). CDR1 is MNHNY and CDR2 is SVGAGI in the germline V gene (reference sequence). CDR3 length equals 15 residues. The V gene lost 4 bases and the J gene lost 8 bases, with 18 bases spanning the gap. CDR3 protein: CASSSGETRLDEQFF. In DNA form, the CDR3 reads TGTGCCAGCAGTTCCGGGGAGACGCGTCTGGATGAGCAGTTCTTC.

The V call is TRBV11-2, the J call TRBJ2-7; maybe TRBD2 (6 bases). Germline lookup yields CDR1 SGHAT and CDR2 FQNNGV. The CDR3 runs to 15 residues. Trimming took off 5 bases at V and 3 bases at J, with 17 bases between the two ends. The CDR3 region is CASSPGRTGVYEQYF. As DNA, the CDR3 is TGTGCCAGCAGCCCTGGGAGGACTGGGGTCTACGAGCAGTACTTC.

This chain joins TRBV9 and TRBJ2-3, with D tentatively TRBD2 (6 bases). The germline CDR1 and CDR2 sequences are SGDLS and YYNGEE. The ends were cut back, 4 bases at V and 4 bases at J, with 16 bases in the middle. The CDR3 is made up of 15 amino acids. The CDR3 bases are TGTGCCAGCAGCACTTCGGGAGTAGGGGCAGATACGCAGTATTTT. The encoded protein is CASSTSGVGADTQYF.

The J gene is TRBJ2-1, the V gene TRBV19; D is uncertain. Between the trimmed V and J ends, which lost 0 bases and 8 bases, there was a span of 5 bases. CDR1 is LNHDA and CDR2 is SQIVND in the germline V gene (reference sequence). The CDR3 covers 12 residues. CDR3 in DNA: TGTGCCAGTAGTATAGATCTCCATGAGCAGTTCTTC. It specifies CASSIDLHEQFF.

The rearrangement links TRBV19 to TRBJ2-1; D is uncertain. CDR1 and CDR2 from the germline V gene are LNHDA and SQIVND (reference sequence). V was cut by 3 bases and J by 6 bases, with 9 bases left in between. This CDR3 contains 13 residues. This CDR3 is CASSIGPLNEQFF. The CDR3 DNA follows: TGTGCCAGTAGTATTGGGCCTCTCAATGAGCAGTTCTTC.

The chain joins TRBV4-3 to TRBJ2-7; the match to TRBD2 covers 8 bases. The CDR3 consists of 19 residues. Germline CDR1 LGHNA, CDR2 YSLEER. V dropped 0 bases and J dropped 0; count of bases not matched to a gene: 13. The CDR3 DNA reads TGCGCCAGCAGCCAAGATCTGCCCCCTATAGCGGGGAGCTCCTACGAGCAGTACTTC. Protein sequence: CASSQDLPPIAGSSYEQYF.

The CDR3 DNA follows: TGCAGCGCGAGGGGACAGATGAACACTGAAGCTTTCTTT. Encoded protein: CSARGQMNTEAFF. V and J are TRBV29-1 and TRBJ1-1; the match to TRBD1 covers 7 bases. The CDR3 totals 13 residues. Germline CDR1 is SQVTM and CDR2 is ANQGSEA. Germline trimming cut 7 bases from V and 0 bases from J; bases unmatched to any gene: 5.

The chain is built from TRBV7-6 and TRBJ1-4; D remains ambiguous. The CDR3 has 15 residues. CDR1 is SGHVS and CDR2 is FNYEAQ in the germline V gene. Deletions cut 5 bases from V and 0 bases from J, with 10 bases between. The CDR3 region is CASSVRFSTNEKLFF. The CDR3 nucleotides are TGTGCCAGCAGCGTCAGATTTTCAACTAATGAAAAACTGTTTTTT.

CDR3 DNA: TGTGCCAGCCGGCGGACTAGCTCGACGGGTGATACGCAGTATTTT. This encodes CASRRTSSTGDTQYF. The chain couples TRBV19 to TRBJ2-3; the match to TRBD2 covers 8 bases. V shed 9 bases and J 6 bases; nucleotides not matched to a gene: 14. The CDR3 has 15 amino acids. In germline, CDR1 is LNHDA, CDR2 SQIVND (reference sequence).

The chain has TRBV19 and TRBJ2-1; TRBD2 matches at 13 bases. V lost 0 bases, J lost 5 bases, and 4 bases stayed unmatched. The germline V gene has CDR1 LNHDA and CDR2 SQIVND (reference sequence). There are 17 residues in the CDR3. The CDR3 DNA sequence: TGTGCCAGTAGTATAGAGACTAGCGGGAGGCGGCACAATGAGCAGTTCTTC. Translation: CASSIETSGRRHNEQFF.

This clone has only one observation. The CDR3, as DNA: TGTGCCAGCAGTCCTCACAGGGGGGGGTCTTACGAGCAGTACTTC. Its protein is CASSPHRGGSYEQYF. The chain has TRBV27 and TRBJ2-7; a possible D gene is TRBD1 (8 bases). CDR1 and CDR2 (germline): MNHEY, SMNVEV (reference sequence). V dropped 5 bases and J dropped 4 bases, with 18 bases sitting between them. The CDR3 is 15 residues long.

This chain uses TRBV5-1 with TRBJ2-1, with 11 positions matching TRBD2. CDR3 length: 22 residues. Germline V gene lookup returns CDR1 SGHRS and CDR2 YFSETQ. J gave up 0 bases and V 4 bases, and 21 bases lay outside the gene matches. The CDR3 nucleotides are TGCGCCAGCAGCCTCCTTAACAGCCCGGGACTAGCGGCGGATAACTCCTACAATGAGCAGTTCTTC. This translates into CASSLLNSPGLAADNSYNEQFF. Full variable domain (rest looked up from reference TRBV5-1 and TRBJ2-1): KAGVTQTPRYLIKTRGQQVTLSCSPISGHRSVSWYQQTPGQGLQFLFEYFSETQRNKGNFPGRFSGRQFSNSRSEMNVSTLELGDSALYLCASSLLNSPGLAADNSYNEQFFGPGTRLTVL.

The CDR3 nucleotides are TGTGCCAGCGGTGCGAACCCTAATGAAAAACTGTTTTTT. It specifies CASGANPNEKLFF. This chain connects TRBV5-5 to TRBJ1-4; no definite D call. The CDR3 spans 13 residues. Germline V gene lookup returns CDR1 SGHKS and CDR2 YYEKEE (reference sequence). V gave up 7 bases and J gave up 3 bases, with 10 bases separating them.

This sequence joins TRBV6-6 and TRBJ2-7; TRBD1 agrees at 10 bases. The CDR3 extends over 14 amino acids. V shed 5 bases, J shed 6 bases, and the junction held 7 bases outside the gene matches. Per the germline V gene, CDR1 is MNHNY and CDR2 is SVGAGI (reference sequence). The CDR3 DNA reads as TGTGCCAGCAGTGCCGGGACAGGGGTACCCGAGCAGTACTTC. This encodes CASSAGTGVPEQYF.

This sequence joins TRBV29-1 and TRBJ2-7; possibly TRBD1 for D (6 bases). CDR1 is SQVTM, CDR2 ANQGSEA, per germline. The CDR3 is made up of 13 amino acids. Trimming took off 6 bases at V and 1 base at J, with 13 bases between the two ends. The CDR3 protein is CSVHPTGSYEQYF. The CDR3 DNA is TGCAGCGTCCACCCGACAGGATCCTACGAGCAGTACTTC.

The chain links TRBV5-1 to TRBJ2-5; 7 positions match TRBD1. Trimming took 0 bases from V and 5 from J; bases not matched to a gene: 7. The CDR3 consists of 15 residues. In germline, CDR1 is SGHRS, CDR2 YFSETQ. The CDR3 sequence is CASSLGQGWSETQYF. The DNA of the CDR3 is TGCGCCAGCAGCTTGGGACAGGGATGGTCGGAGACCCAGTACTTC.